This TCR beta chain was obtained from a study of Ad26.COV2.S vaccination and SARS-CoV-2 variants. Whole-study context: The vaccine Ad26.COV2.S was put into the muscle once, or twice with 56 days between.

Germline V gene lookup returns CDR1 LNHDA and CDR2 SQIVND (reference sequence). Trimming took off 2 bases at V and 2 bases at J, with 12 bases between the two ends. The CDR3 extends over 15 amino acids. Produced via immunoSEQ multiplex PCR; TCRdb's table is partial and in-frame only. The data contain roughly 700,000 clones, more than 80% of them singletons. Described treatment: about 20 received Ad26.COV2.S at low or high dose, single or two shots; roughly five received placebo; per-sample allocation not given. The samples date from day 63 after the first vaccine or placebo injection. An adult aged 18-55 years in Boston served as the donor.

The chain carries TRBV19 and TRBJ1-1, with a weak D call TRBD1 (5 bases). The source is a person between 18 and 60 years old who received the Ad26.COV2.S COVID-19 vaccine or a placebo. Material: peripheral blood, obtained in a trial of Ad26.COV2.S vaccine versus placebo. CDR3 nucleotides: TGTGCCAGTAGTATATTGGGGCAGTTAAACACTGAAGCTTTCTTT. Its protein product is CASSILGQLNTEAFF.